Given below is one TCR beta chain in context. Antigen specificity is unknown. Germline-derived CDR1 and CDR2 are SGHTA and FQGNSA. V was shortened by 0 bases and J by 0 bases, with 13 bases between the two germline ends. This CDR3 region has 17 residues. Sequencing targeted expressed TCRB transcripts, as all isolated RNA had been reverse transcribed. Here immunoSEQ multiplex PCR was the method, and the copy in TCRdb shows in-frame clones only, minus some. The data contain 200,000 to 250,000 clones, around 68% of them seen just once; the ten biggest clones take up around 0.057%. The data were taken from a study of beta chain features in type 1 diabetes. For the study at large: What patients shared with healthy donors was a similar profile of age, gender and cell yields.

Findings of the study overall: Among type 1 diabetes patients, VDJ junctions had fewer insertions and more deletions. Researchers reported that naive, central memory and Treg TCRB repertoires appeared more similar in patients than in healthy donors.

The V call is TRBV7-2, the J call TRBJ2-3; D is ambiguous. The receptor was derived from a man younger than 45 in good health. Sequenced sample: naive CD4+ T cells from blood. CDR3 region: CASSLASGSASTDTQYF. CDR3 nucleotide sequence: TGTGCCAGCAGCTTAGCGTCGGGCTCGGCAAGCACAGATACGCAGTATTTT.